The clone carrying this T cell receptor beta chain has only a few counts. Its antigen remains unknown. This sample stems from a study of T-cell memory formation after mild COVID-19. TCRdb re-analysed the 5' RACE reads in MiXCR, keeping a single row per CDR3 protein. The table lists some 180,000 distinct CDR3 sequences, 10% to 15% of them singletons. CDR1 and CDR2 from the germline V gene are LNHNV and YYDKDF (reference sequence). This CDR3 contains 16 residues. Trimming took 5 bases from V and 3 from J; bases not matched to a gene: 10. Study observations and caveats: Largely, contracting CD4+ clones fell within CM and EM, and contracting CD8+ clones within EMRA.

The sample taken for sequencing was PBMCs or a T cell subset sorted from them (not recorded which). This TCR derives from a man younger than 35 who had mild COVID-19 (a few samples of this study predate the infection). Cell type and time point are not known. The chain joins TRBV15 to TRBJ2-3; 8 bases map to TRBD2. The CDR3 DNA reads as TGTGCCACCAGCCCTCGCATTAGCGGGGCGACAGATACGCAGTATTTT. Translating it yields CATSPRISGATDTQYF.